This is a list of T cell receptor beta chains from one sample in a study of control samples from healthy donors and cancer patients. Generated by immunoSEQ multiplex PCR, the TCRdb table keeps only in-frame clones and is missing some. The data contain around 110,000 clones, 80% to 90% of them singletons. Material: PBMCs. The receptors shown here come from a woman in her 50s with colorectal cancer. The CDR3 runs from the conserved cysteine through the conserved F or W. A D gene is named only where the DNA matches it firmly. Size values are once, few and many counts, or a class for expanded clones, and some rows have none.

>once|TRBJ2-1|-|TRBV2|11
TGTGCCAGCAGTGATCGTGGGGAGCAGTTCTTC
CASSDRGEQFF
>-|TRBJ2-1|-|TRBV3-1/TRBV3-2|18
TGTGCCAGCAGCCAAGATTACTCGCCGGGGGCCATCTACAATGAGCAGTTCTTC
CASSQDYSPGAIYNEQFF
>few|TRBJ1-4|-|TRBV7-2|12
TGTGCCAGCAGCCCTACGCGTGAAAAACTGTTTTTT
CASSPTREKLFF
>once|TRBJ1-3|-|TRBV3-1/TRBV3-2|11
TGTGCCAGCAGCCAAGGAAACACCATATATTTT
CASSQGNTIYF
>-|TRBJ2-1|TRBD2|TRBV13|15
TGTGCCAGCAGCCGAGCGGGAGCTAACGGGAATGAGCAGTTCTTC
CASSRAGANGNEQFF
>-|TRBJ1-5|-|TRBV2|15
TGTGCCAGCAGTGAAGATCTGTCAGAGGATCAGCCCCAGCATTTT
CASSEDLSEDQPQHF
>-|TRBJ1-5|-|TRBV18|12
TGTGCCAGCTCGCCGGACGGGCTACCCCAGCATTTT
CASSPDGLPQHF
>few|TRBJ1-1|TRBD1|TRBV11-2|16
TGTGCCAGCAGCCTGAATGATGGGACAGCCAACACTGAAGCTTTCTTT
CASSLNDGTANTEAFF
>-|TRBJ2-3|-|TRBV9|14
TGTGCCAGCAGCGCAACACAGGGTGCAGATACGCAGTATTTT
CASSATQGADTQYF
>-|TRBJ1-3|-|TRBV2|13
TGTGCCAGCAGGGCCGTCTCTGGAAACACCATATATTTT
CASRAVSGNTIYF
>-|TRBJ1-4|-|TRBV18|13
TGTGCCAGCTCATCGGGGCCGAATGAAAAACTGTTTTTT
CASSSGPNEKLFF
>-|TRBJ2-7|-|TRBV6-5|15
TGTGCCAGCAGGCCTACCATCGGGGCACCCTACGAGCAGTACTTC
CASRPTIGAPYEQYF
>-|TRBJ2-3|-|TRBV6-5|15
TGTGCCAGCAGTTGGAGGAACCCTAGCACAGATACGCAGTATTTT
CASSWRNPSTDTQYF
>-|TRBJ2-1|TRBD1|TRBV29-1|14
TGCAGCGTTGAAGGGACAGGGTGGGGCAATGAGCAGTTCTTC
CSVEGTGWGNEQFF
>few|TRBJ2-3|TRBD1|TRBV18|14
TGTGCCAGCTCACCGGACAGGGACACAGATACGCAGTATTTT
CASSPDRDTDTQYF
>-|TRBJ2-1|-|TRBV28|16
TGTGCCAGCAGTTTCCCCGGGCTACGGGCCTACAATGAGCAGTTCTTC
CASSFPGLRAYNEQFF
>-|TRBJ1-2|-|TRBV14|16
TGTGCCAGCAGCCAAGATCTGGTTCCGGGAGAATATGGCTACACCTTC
CASSQDLVPGEYGYTF
>-|TRBJ1-5|-|TRBV30|14
TGTGCCTGGAGTGTTTTAGGGAGCAATCAGCCCCAGCATTTT
CAWSVLGSNQPQHF
>few|TRBJ1-4|-|TRBV19|14
TGTGCCAGTAAACGACCGGCAACTAATGAAAAACTGTTTTTT
CASKRPATNEKLFF
>once|TRBJ2-2|-|TRBV19|14
TGTGCCAGTAGTATAGGCAGGGGCCCCGGGGAGCTGTTTTTT
CASSIGRGPGELFF
>once|TRBJ1-1|-|TRBV5-1|15
TGCGCCAGCAGCCAAATTCCTGGGTTAGTCCCTGAAGCTTTCTTT
CASSQIPGLVPEAFF
>-|TRBJ2-1|-|TRBV4-2|16
TGTGCCAGCAGCCAAATGCTAACTCGCCGTAGGCATGAGCAGTTCTTC
CASSQMLTRRRHEQFF
>once|TRBJ1-1|-|TRBV3-1/TRBV3-2|11
TGTGCCAGCAGCCAGTCGGATCGAGCTTTCTTT
CASSQSDRAFF
>once|TRBJ1-2|-|TRBV19|13
TGTGCCAGTAGTATACTGGGATACTATGGCTACACCTTC
CASSILGYYGYTF
>once|TRBJ2-3|-|TRBV19|12
TGTGCCACCCGGACAGCCACAGATACGCAGTATTTT
CATRTATDTQYF
>-|TRBJ2-3|TRBD2|TRBV7-9|12
TGTGCCAGCAGTCGGGACTATTCTCCGCAGTATTTT
CASSRDYSPQYF
>-|TRBJ2-1|TRBD1|TRBV7-3|15
TGTGCCAGCAGCTTTGCGAGGGGGCCCGGGAATGAGCAGTTCTTC
CASSFARGPGNEQFF
>-|TRBJ2-4|-|TRBV30|15
TGTGCCTGGAGTTTCGGTGAGGGGGGAAGAAACATTCAGTACTTC
CAWSFGEGGRNIQYF
>-|TRBJ2-1|-|TRBV7-8|18
TGTGCCAGCAGCTTAAATGGTCTCGGCCTACCAATTCCTAATGAGCAGTTCTTC
CASSLNGLGLPIPNEQFF
>-|TRBJ2-5|TRBD2|TRBV5-5|14
TGTGCCAGCAGCTCGCTAGCGGGCCAAGAGACCCAGTACTTC
CASSSLAGQETQYF
>-|TRBJ2-3|TRBD1|TRBV11-3|16
TGTGCCAGCAGCACCCGAACAGGGGGCGGCACAGATACGCAGTATTTT
CASSTRTGGGTDTQYF
>once|TRBJ2-1|-|TRBV12-3/TRBV12-4|13
TGTGCCAGCAGGTACGAGTCCTTGAATGAGCAGTTCTTC
CASRYESLNEQFF
>-|TRBJ1-5|TRBD1|TRBV2|13
TGTGCCAGCAGAGACAGGGGTGATCAGCCCCAGCATTTT
CASRDRGDQPQHF
>once|TRBJ2-7|TRBD1|TRBV5-1|15
TGCGCCAGCAGCTTGGATGACAGGGGGGTCTACGAGCAGTACTTC
CASSLDDRGVYEQYF
>-|TRBJ2-7|-|TRBV28|13
TGTGCCAGCAGGCGGGACCGATACTACGAGCAGTACTTC
CASRRDRYYEQYF
>-|TRBJ1-1|TRBD1|TRBV2|16
TGTGCCAGCAGCTCCGACAGGGGAGTACTGAACACTGAAGCTTTCTTT
CASSSDRGVLNTEAFF
>-|TRBJ2-1|-|TRBV19|13
TGTGCCAGTAGCCGGGACACCAACAATGAGCAGTTCTTC
CASSRDTNNEQFF
>-|TRBJ1-3|TRBD1|TRBV7-9|14
TGTGCCAGCAGCTTCGGGACAGCTGGAAACACCATATATTTT
CASSFGTAGNTIYF
>-|TRBJ2-5|-|TRBV7-8|17
TGTGCCAGCAGTTTAAGTTCAGGGGTACGAATTCGGGAGACCCAGTACTTC
CASSLSSGVRIRETQYF
>-|TRBJ1-2|-|TRBV12-3/TRBV12-4|13
TGTGCCAGCAGTACAGGGACTAACTATGGCTACACCTTC
CASSTGTNYGYTF
>-|TRBJ2-5|-|TRBV6-1|13
TGTGCCAGCAGTGATGACCTCCTGGAGACCCAGTACTTC
CASSDDLLETQYF
>once|TRBJ2-7|TRBD2|TRBV28|14
TGTGCCAGCAGTTTACTAGCGGGAGCTGGCGAGCAGTACTTC
CASSLLAGAGEQYF
>-|TRBJ1-2|-|TRBV7-6|15
TGTGCCAGCAGCCAAGAGGAGACCGGGGCGGGAGGCTACACCTTC
CASSQEETGAGGYTF
>-|TRBJ1-1|-|TRBV19|15
TGTGCCAGTAGTATAGAGTGGACAAGGCGGACTGAAGCTTTCTTT
CASSIEWTRRTEAFF
>-|TRBJ2-1|-|TRBV7-6|17
TGTGCCAGCAGCAAGCGCCAGCTGGGTCTACCCTACAATGAGCAGTTCTTC
CASSKRQLGLPYNEQFF
>-|TRBJ2-2|-|TRBV7-7|15
TGTGCCAGCAGCCGCTCCGGGACGTCCACCGGGGAGCTGTTTTTT
CASSRSGTSTGELFF
>-|TRBJ2-5|TRBD2|TRBV2|16
TGTGCCAGCAGTGAGCAACGGGGGGGGTTCCAAGAGACCCAGTACTTC
CASSEQRGGFQETQYF
>-|TRBJ1-1|TRBD1|TRBV15|14
TGTGCCACCAGCAGAGGCCGGGACAGGACTGAAGCTTTCTTT
CATSRGRDRTEAFF
>-|TRBJ2-5|-|TRBV5-3|14
TGTGCCAGAAGCCTGGGGGCACCCCAAGAGACCCAGTACTTC
CARSLGAPQETQYF
>-|TRBJ1-6|-|TRBV19|14
TGTGCCAGTAGAGCCCGGGCCGATAATTCACCCCTCCACTTT
CASRARADNSPLHF